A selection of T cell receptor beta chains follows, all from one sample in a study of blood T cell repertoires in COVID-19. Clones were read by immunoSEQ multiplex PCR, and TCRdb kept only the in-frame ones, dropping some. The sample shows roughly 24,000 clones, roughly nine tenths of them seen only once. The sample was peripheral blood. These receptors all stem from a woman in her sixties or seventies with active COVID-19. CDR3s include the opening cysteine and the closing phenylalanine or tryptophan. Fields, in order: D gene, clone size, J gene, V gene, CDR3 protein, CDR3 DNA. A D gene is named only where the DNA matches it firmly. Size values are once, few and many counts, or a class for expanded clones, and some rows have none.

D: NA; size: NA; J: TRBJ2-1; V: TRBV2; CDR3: CATSGHIYNEQFF; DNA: TGTGCCACGTCGGGACATATATACAATGAGCAGTTCTTC
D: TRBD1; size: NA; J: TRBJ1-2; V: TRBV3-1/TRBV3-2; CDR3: CASSQDNRGDYGYTF; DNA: TGTGCCAGCAGCCAAGATAACAGGGGTGACTATGGCTACACCTTC
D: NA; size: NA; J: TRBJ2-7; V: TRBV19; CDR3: CASSSSYEQYF; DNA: TGTGCCAGTAGTTCATCCTACGAGCAGTACTTC
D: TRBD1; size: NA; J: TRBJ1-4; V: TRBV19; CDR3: CASSIFGTGNEKLFF; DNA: TGTGCCAGTAGTATATTCGGGACAGGGAATGAAAAACTGTTTTTT
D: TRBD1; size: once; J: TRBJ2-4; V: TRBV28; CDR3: CASNRQGSGKNIQYF; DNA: TGTGCCAGCAACAGACAGGGATCGGGCAAAAACATTCAGTACTTC
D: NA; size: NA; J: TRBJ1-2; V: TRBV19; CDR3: CASSPRETLHYGYTF; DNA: TGTGCCAGTAGTCCCCGGGAGACATTGCACTATGGCTACACCTTC
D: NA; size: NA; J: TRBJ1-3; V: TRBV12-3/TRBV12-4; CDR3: CASRRDTRNTIYF; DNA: TGTGCCAGCAGGCGTGATACCAGAAACACCATATATTTT
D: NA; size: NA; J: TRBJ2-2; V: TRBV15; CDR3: CATSRDEGLDTGELFF; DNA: TGTGCCACCAGCAGAGATGAGGGACTGGACACCGGGGAGCTGTTTTTT
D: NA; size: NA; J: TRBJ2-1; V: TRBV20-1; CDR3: CSASRRPIYNEQFF; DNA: TGCAGTGCTAGTAGGCGGCCCATCTACAATGAGCAGTTCTTC
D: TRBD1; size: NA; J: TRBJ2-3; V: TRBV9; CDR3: CASSSQGAWADTQYF; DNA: TGTGCCAGCAGCTCACAGGGGGCATGGGCAGATACGCAGTATTTT
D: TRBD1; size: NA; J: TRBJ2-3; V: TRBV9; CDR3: CASAQGASTDTQYF; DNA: TGTGCCAGCGCTCAGGGGGCTAGCACAGATACGCAGTATTTT
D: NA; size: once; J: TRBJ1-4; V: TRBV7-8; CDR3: CASSLAWGGNNEKLFF; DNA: TGTGCCAGCAGCTTAGCGTGGGGGGGCAATAATGAAAAACTGTTTTTT
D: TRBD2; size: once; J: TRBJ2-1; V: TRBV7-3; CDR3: CASSASGPYNEQFF; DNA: TGTGCCAGCAGCGCTAGCGGGCCTTACAATGAGCAGTTCTTC
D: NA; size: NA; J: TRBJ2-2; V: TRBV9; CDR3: CASSASTGELFF; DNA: TGTGCCAGCAGCGCTAGCACCGGGGAGCTGTTTTTT
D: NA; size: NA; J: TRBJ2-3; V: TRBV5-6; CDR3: CASSLPWRLEKNTQYF; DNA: TGTGCCAGCAGTCTTCCTTGGCGACTAGAGAAGAATACGCAGTATTTT
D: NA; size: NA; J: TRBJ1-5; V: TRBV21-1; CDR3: CASSKALRDSHSNQPQHF; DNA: TGTGCCAGCAGCAAAGCGCTTCGGGACAGCCATAGCAATCAGCCCCAGCATTTT
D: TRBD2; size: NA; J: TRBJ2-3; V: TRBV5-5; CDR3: CASSLGAGGPPDTQYF; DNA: TGTGCCAGCAGCTTGGGCGCGGGGGGGCCGCCAGATACGCAGTATTTT
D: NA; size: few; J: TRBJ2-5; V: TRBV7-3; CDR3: CASSPGIQETQYF; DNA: TGTGCCAGCAGCCCAGGAATCCAAGAGACCCAGTACTTC
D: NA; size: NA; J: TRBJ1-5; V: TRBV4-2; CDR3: CASSQVLNQPQHF; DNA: TGTGCCAGCAGCCAAGTCCTCAATCAGCCCCAGCATTTT
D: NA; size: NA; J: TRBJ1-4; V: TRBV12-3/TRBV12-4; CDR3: CASTRGRELFF; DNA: TGTGCCAGCACTCGTGGGAGGGAACTGTTTTTT
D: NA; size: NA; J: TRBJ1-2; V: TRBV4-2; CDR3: CASSQDGGINYGYTF; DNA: TGTGCCAGCAGCCAAGATGGGGGCATTAACTATGGCTACACCTTC
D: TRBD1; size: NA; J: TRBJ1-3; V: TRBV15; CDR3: CATSRDKVAGGISSSGNTIYF; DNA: TGTGCCACCAGCAGAGATAAGGTGGCAGGGGGGATTTCTAGCTCTGGAAACACCATATATTTT
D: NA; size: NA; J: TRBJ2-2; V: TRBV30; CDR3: CAWSVVRSGELFF; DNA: TGTGCCTGGAGTGTAGTTAGATCCGGGGAGCTGTTTTTT
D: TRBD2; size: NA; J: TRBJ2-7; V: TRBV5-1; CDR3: CASSLPGRVYEQYF; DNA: TGCGCCAGCAGCTTACCAGGGAGGGTCTACGAGCAGTACTTC
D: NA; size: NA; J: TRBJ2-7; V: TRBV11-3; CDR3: CASSLFSGNPYEQYF; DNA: TGTGCCAGCAGCTTGTTTTCTGGCAACCCCTACGAGCAGTACTTC
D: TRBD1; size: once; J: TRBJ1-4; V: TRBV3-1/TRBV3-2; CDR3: CASGVRQGGEKLFF; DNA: TGTGCCAGCGGCGTCCGACAGGGTGGGGAAAAACTGTTTTTT
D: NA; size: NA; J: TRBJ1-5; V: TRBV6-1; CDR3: CASSEARANQPQHF; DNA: TGTGCCAGCAGTGAAGCTCGCGCGAATCAGCCCCAGCATTTT
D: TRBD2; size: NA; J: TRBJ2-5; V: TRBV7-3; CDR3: CASSLVAGVQETQYF; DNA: TGTGCCAGCAGCTTAGTAGCGGGGGTTCAAGAGACCCAGTACTTC
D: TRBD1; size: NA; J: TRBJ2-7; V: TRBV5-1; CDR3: CASSLVRDRVGEQYF; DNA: TGCGCCAGCAGCTTGGTTCGGGACAGGGTTGGAGAGCAGTACTTC
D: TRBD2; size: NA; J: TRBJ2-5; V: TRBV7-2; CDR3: CASSLVAGGHQETQYF; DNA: TGTGCCAGCAGCTTAGTGGCGGGGGGGCACCAAGAGACCCAGTACTTC
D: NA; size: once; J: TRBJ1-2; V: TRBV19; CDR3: CASSISRANYGYTF; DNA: TGTGCCAGTAGTATATCCCGGGCTAACTATGGCTACACCTTC
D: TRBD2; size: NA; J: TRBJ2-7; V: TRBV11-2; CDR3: CASITSGGSYEQYF; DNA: TGTGCCAGCATCACTAGCGGGGGCTCCTACGAGCAGTACTTC
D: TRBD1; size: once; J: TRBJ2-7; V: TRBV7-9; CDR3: CASSFLTGRIYEQYF; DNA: TGTGCCAGCAGCTTTTTGACAGGGCGAATCTACGAGCAGTACTTC
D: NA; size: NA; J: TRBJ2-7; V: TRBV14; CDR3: CASSQDNSRGEQYF; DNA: TGTGCCAGCAGCCAAGACAACAGTAGGGGCGAGCAGTACTTC
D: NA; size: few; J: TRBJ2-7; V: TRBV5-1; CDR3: CASSLSQGGYEQYF; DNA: TGCGCCAGCAGCTTGTCGCAGGGTGGCTACGAGCAGTACTTC
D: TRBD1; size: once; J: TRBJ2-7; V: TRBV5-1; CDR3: CASSFRQGAGEQYF; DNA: TGCGCCAGCAGCTTCCGACAGGGGGCGGGGGAGCAGTACTTC
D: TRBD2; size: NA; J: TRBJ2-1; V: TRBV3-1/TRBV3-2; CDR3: CASSSRLAGGRDEQFF; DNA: TGTGCCAGCAGCTCCCGGCTAGCGGGGGGGCGCGATGAGCAGTTCTTC
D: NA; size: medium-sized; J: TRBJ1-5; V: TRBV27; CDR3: CASRARMSNQPQHF; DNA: TGTGCCAGCAGGGCTCGAATGAGCAATCAGCCCCAGCATTTT
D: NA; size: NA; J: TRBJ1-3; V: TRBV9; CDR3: CASSVEYGSGNTIYF; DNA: TGTGCCAGCAGCGTAGAGTACGGCTCTGGAAACACCATATATTTT
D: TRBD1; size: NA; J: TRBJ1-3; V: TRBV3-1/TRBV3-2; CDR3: CASSQPDRLANTIYF; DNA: TGTGCCAGCAGCCAACCGGACAGGCTGGCAAACACCATATATTTT
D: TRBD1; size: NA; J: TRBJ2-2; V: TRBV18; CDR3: CASSPPTGVDTGELFF; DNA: TGTGCCAGCTCGCCCCCGACAGGGGTCGATACCGGGGAGCTGTTTTTT
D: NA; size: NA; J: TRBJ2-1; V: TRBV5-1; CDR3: CASSWTSSDDEQFF; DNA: TGCGCCAGCAGCTGGACCTCTAGCGATGATGAGCAGTTCTTC
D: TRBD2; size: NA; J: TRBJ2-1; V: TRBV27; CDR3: CASSSPGTSGYNEQFF; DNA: TGTGCCAGCAGTTCCCCCGGGACTAGCGGCTACAATGAGCAGTTCTTC
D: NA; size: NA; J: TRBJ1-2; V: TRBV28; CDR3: CASGSGVTYGYTF; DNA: TGTGCCAGCGGCTCAGGGGTTACCTATGGCTACACCTTC
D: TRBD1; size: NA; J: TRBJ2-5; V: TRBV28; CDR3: CASSPRDRDIETQYF; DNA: TGTGCCAGCAGTCCCCGGGACAGGGATATAGAGACCCAGTACTTC
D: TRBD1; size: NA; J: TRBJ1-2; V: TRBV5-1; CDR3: CASSSGTGDYGYTF; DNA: TGCGCCAGCAGCTCCGGGACAGGTGACTATGGCTACACCTTC